This TCR beta chain was captured by sequencing in a study of blood T cells in healthy people across ages (dated by TCRdb to about 2015). Regarding the research as a whole: Template switching captured roughly one uniquely barcoded TCR beta cDNA molecule per two T cells in model experiments. Age-related changes in TCR beta repertoire diversity were measured in the study by deep sequencing normalized with unique cDNA molecular identifiers. The donors were divided into four age groups: young (average around 16 years), middle-aged (roughly 40), aged (about 56) and long-lived (about 90). Donors of different ages were randomly distributed across sequencing lanes to avoid experimental bias. For two donors (one aged 18 to 30 and one aged 80 or older), the study analyzed two additional independent replicas of 1 million unique cDNA reads from the same blood draw.

Study-wide conclusions, independent of this receptor: Donor CMV infection status was unknown, potentially confounding age-related changes in expanded clonotypes. There was a strong correlation between observed TCR beta diversity and the percentage of naive T cells measured by flow cytometry. The long-lived group showed more naive CD4+ T cells, fewer expanded clones and increased TCR diversity than the aged group, suggesting age selection. Bulk unsorted PBMC profiling prevented conclusive comparison of naive and antigen-experienced compartments. Observed TCR beta diversity per million T cells fell roughly linearly with age, and a significant reduction was already apparent by age roughly 40. Estimates of total diversity from one million sequenced T cells were regarded as lower bounds and underestimates.

The method was 5' RACE. Sequencing instrument: Illumina HiSeq 2500. A second PCR of roughly 7 to 11 cycles was performed with a sample-barcoded 5' primer and a J-beta primer mix. Each TCR beta cDNA molecule received a unique molecular identifier from a template-switch 5' adaptor carrying 12 random nucleotides. At least 3 million CDR3-containing paired-end reads were obtained from each sample. The Mint cDNA synthesis kit, primed by a TRBC-specific oligonucleotide, was used to synthesize first-strand cDNA from all RNA. Following uracil-DNA glycosylase treatment, all cDNA underwent a first 18-cycle PCR with the universal primers M1SS and BC2_uni_R. As for the authors' bioinformatics: Normalization of each sample was performed by random selection of 1 million high-quality reads, each carrying a distinct molecular identifier. Instead of being binned into consensus sequences, reads that shared molecular identifiers were thrown out. CDR3 identification, clonotype clustering and error correction used MiTCR with a Q25 quality threshold and the strictest error-elimination algorithm. A nonparametric unseen species model using Euler transformation provided a lower-bound estimate of total TCR beta diversity. TCRdb trimmed the raw reads at Q25, called clones with MiXCR and kept productive beta chains. For every CDR3 protein sequence, its rows merge into one entry that carries the most common genes and DNA. The V and J calls, along with clone size, are taken from TCRdb and not from the paper's own processing. The table for this sample lists about 2 million distinct CDR3 sequences; around half of them were counted only once. The ten top clones hold about 2.1% of the sample.

Donors were around 37 systemically healthy Caucasian individuals from Russia aged 6 to 90 years. Ten milliliters of peripheral blood were collected from each donor into EDTA-treated Vacutainer tubes. Ficoll-Paque density-gradient centrifugation was used to isolate PBMCs, with at least 6.5 million obtained per sample. Total RNA was extracted from PBMCs with Trizol reagent, with at least 6 micrograms obtained per sample. For every donor, an aliquot of PBMCs went through flow cytometry to measure the percentages of naive CD45RAhigh/CD27high T cells. The CDR3 runs 12 residues from the cysteine to the phenylalanine. Only CDR3 DNA is held: 36 bases, read in frame from base 1. From the germline V gene (reference sequence), CDR1 is DFQATT and CDR2 is SNEGSKA. V is shortened by 6 bases, J by 0 bases, and the region joining them spans 9 bases. Of note for this clonotype: Its antigen is still unknown. Base qualities are missing; no much larger clone stands one base away.

The TCR sequence derives from a middle-aged woman in good health. The sequencing input was blood. The chain employs TRBV20-1 and TRBJ2-7, with the D gene too uncertain to name. The CDR3 amino acid sequence is: CSALGFSYEQYF. The nucleotide sequence is given as TGCAGTGCACTGGGATTCTCCTACGAGCAGTACTTC.